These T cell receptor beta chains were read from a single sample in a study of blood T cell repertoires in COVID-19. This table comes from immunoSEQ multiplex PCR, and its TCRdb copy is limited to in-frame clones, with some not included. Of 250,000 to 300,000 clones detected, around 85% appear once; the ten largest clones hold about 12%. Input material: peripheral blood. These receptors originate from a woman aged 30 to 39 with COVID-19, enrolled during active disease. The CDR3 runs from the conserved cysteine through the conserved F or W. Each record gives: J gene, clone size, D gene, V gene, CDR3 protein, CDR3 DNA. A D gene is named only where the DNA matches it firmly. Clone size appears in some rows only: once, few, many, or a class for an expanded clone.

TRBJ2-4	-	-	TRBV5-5	CASSLIQPLAKNIQYF	TGTGCCAGCAGCTTGATACAGCCATTAGCCAAAAACATTCAGTACTTC
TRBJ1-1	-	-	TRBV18	CASSHITGWVTEAFF	TGTGCCAGCTCACATATTACAGGGTGGGTCACTGAAGCTTTCTTT
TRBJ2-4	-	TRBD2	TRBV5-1	CASSLVSNGGDIQYF	TGCGCCAGCAGCTTGGTCTCTAATGGGGGGGACATTCAGTACTTC
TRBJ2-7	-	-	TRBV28	CASSFLPRDYEQYF	TGTGCCAGCAGTTTCTTACCCCGGGACTACGAGCAGTACTTC
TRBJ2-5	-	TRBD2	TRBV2	CASRSPSGGEKTQYF	TGTGCCAGCAGATCCCCTAGCGGGGGGGAAAAGACCCAGTACTTC
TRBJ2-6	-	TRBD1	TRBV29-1	CSARLGQAPSGANVLTF	TGCAGCGCGCGACTCGGACAGGCTCCGTCTGGGGCCAACGTCCTGACTTTC
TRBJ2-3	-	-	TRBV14	CASSPPRLTPITDTQYF	TGTGCCAGCAGCCCACCTCGACTTACACCCATCACAGATACGCAGTATTTT
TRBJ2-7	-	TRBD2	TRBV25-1	CASSAHGGSSYEQYF	TGTGCCAGCAGTGCCCACGGGGGGAGCTCCTACGAGCAGTACTTC
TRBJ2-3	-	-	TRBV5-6	CASSLGGGSDTQYF	TGTGCCAGCAGCTTGGGTGGAGGATCAGATACGCAGTATTTT
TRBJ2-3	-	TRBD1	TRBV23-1	CASSSGQGAALPDTQYF	TGCGCCAGCTCTTCCGGTCAGGGGGCGGCCCTTCCAGATACGCAGTATTTT
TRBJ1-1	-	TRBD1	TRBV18	CASSLGQINTEAFF	TGTGCCAGCTCACTGGGACAGATTAACACTGAAGCTTTCTTT
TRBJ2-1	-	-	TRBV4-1	CASSQVVVSYNEQFF	TGCGCCAGCAGCCAAGTTGTTGTATCCTACAATGAGCAGTTCTTC
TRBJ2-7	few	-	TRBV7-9	CASGQGGSYEQYF	TGTGCCAGCGGGCAGGGGGGATCCTACGAGCAGTACTTC
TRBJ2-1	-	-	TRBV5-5	CASSLEPAGNEQFF	TGTGCCAGCAGCTTGGAACCGGCGGGGAATGAGCAGTTCTTC
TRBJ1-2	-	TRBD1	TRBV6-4	CASRMTGSGYTF	TGTGCCAGCAGGATGACAGGGTCTGGCTACACCTTC
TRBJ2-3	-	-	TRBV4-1	CASSQFPGGDTQYF	TGCGCCAGCAGCCAATTCCCCGGAGGGGATACGCAGTATTTT
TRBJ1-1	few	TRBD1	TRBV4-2	CASSPKNRGNTEAFF	TGTGCCAGCAGCCCGAAGAACAGGGGGAACACTGAAGCTTTCTTT
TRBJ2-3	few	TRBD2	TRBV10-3	CAISREKASGGIGTDTQYF	TGTGCCATCAGCCGTGAGAAGGCTAGCGGGGGAATCGGCACAGATACGCAGTATTTT
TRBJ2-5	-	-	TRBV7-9	CASSLGFRDTSQETQYF	TGTGCCAGCAGCCTTGGGTTCCGGGACACCTCACAAGAGACCCAGTACTTC
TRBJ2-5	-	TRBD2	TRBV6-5	CASILSGGEETQYF	TGTGCCAGCATTCTGTCCGGGGGGGAAGAGACCCAGTACTTC
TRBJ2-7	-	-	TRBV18	CASSPREEYYEQYF	TGTGCCAGCTCACCACGAGAGGAATACTACGAGCAGTACTTC
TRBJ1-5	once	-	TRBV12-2	CASPPGGQPQHF	TGTGCAAGTCCCCCCGGAGGGCAGCCCCAGCATTTT
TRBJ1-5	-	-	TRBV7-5	CVRSPGTGGFFSNQPQHF	TGTGTCAGAAGCCCGGGGACAGGGGGCTTCTTTAGCAATCAGCCCCAGCATTTT
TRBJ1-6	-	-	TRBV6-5	CASRVQEADLPLHF	TGTGCCAGCAGAGTCCAGGAGGCCGACCTTCCCCTCCACTTT
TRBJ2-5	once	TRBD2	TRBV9	CASSPWRTSGKETQYF	TGTGCCAGCAGCCCATGGCGGACTAGCGGGAAAGAGACCCAGTACTTC
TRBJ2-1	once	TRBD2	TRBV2	CASRASGGQILEQFF	TGTGCCAGCAGAGCTAGCGGGGGGCAGATATTGGAGCAGTTCTTC
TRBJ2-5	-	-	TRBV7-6	CASSLGRETQYF	TGTGCCAGCAGCTTAGGCAGAGAGACCCAGTACTTC
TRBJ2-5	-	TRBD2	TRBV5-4	CASSVRLAGGQETQYF	TGTGCCAGCAGCGTCCGACTAGCGGGGGGCCAAGAGACCCAGTACTTC
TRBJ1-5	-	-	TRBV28	CASRSRRNGIQPQHF	TGTGCCAGCAGGTCTCGGAGAAACGGCATTCAGCCCCAGCATTTT
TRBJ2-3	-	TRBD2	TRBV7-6	CASSRSGGPRDTQYF	TGTGCCAGCAGCCGTAGCGGGGGGCCACGGGATACGCAGTATTTT
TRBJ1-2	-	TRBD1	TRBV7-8	CASSLVTGGFDGYTF	TGTGCCAGCAGCTTAGTCACAGGGGGCTTTGATGGCTACACCTTC
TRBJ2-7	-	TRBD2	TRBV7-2	CASRTGGGANLAEQYF	TGTGCCAGCCGAACGGGCGGGGGGGCTAACTTAGCCGAGCAGTACTTC
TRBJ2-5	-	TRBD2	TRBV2	CASSESGRGGLETQYF	TGTGCCAGCAGTGAAAGTGGGCGGGGGGGCCTCGAGACCCAGTACTTC
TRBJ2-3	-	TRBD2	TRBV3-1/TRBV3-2	CASRHGTSYSTDTQYF	TGTGCCAGCAGGCACGGGACTAGCTATTCTACAGATACGCAGTATTTT
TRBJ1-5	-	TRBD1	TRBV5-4	CASSGKGQGLDAPQHF	TGTGCCAGCAGCGGGAAGGGACAGGGGCTTGACGCGCCCCAGCATTTT
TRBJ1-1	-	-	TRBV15	CATSRESMNTEAFF	TGTGCCACCAGCAGAGAGTCCATGAACACTGAAGCTTTCTTT
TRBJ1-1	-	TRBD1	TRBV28	CASSFPGTGGKEAFF	TGTGCCAGCAGTTTCCCCGGGACAGGGGGTAAAGAAGCTTTCTTT
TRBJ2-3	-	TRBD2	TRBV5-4	CASSLPGGRGTDTQYF	TGTGCCAGCAGCTTACCTGGGGGGAGGGGCACAGATACGCAGTATTTT
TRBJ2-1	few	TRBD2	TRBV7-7	CASSRRLADSYNEQFF	TGTGCCAGCAGTCGGAGGCTAGCGGACTCCTACAATGAGCAGTTCTTC
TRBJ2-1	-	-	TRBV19	CASSIIGARPVDEQFF	TGTGCCAGTAGTATAATAGGAGCCCGACCGGTAGATGAGCAGTTCTTC
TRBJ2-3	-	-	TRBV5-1	CASSLGSNGISTDTQYF	TGCGCCAGCAGCTTGGGGAGCAACGGGATTAGCACAGATACGCAGTATTTT
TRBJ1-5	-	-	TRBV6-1	CASSEDGVSNQPQHF	TGTGCCAGCAGTGAAGACGGGGTAAGCAATCAGCCCCAGCATTTT
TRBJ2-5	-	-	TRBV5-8	CASSSRRFQGRQETQYF	TGTGCCAGCAGCTCCCGTAGGTTCCAGGGTCGCCAAGAGACCCAGTACTTC
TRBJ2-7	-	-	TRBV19	CASSIAPGEYEQYF	TGTGCCAGTAGTATAGCCCCGGGGGAATACGAGCAGTACTTC
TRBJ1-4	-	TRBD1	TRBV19	CATTTGGGEKLFF	TGTGCCACCACGACAGGGGGCGGCGAAAAACTGTTTTTT
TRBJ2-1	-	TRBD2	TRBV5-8	CASSSGLAGFGNEQFF	TGTGCCAGCAGCTCTGGACTAGCGGGTTTCGGCAATGAGCAGTTCTTC
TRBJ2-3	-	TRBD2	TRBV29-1	CSVAPGLAGDTQYF	TGCAGCGTGGCCCCGGGACTAGCGGGGGATACGCAGTATTTT
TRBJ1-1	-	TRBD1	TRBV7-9	CASSLEGQSNTEAFF	TGTGCCAGCAGCTTAGAGGGACAGTCGAACACTGAAGCTTTCTTT
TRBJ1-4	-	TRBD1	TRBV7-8	CASSLRGQGGEKLFF	TGTGCCAGCAGCTTAAGGGGACAGGGGGGAGAAAAACTGTTTTTT
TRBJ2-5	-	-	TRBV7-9	CASSLVVRTRETQYF	TGTGCCAGCAGCTTAGTCGTCCGGACAAGAGAGACCCAGTACTTC
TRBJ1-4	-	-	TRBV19	CAPLARVRADEEEKLFF	TGTGCCCCATTAGCTCGTGTCAGAGCCGACGAGGAGGAAAAACTGTTTTTT
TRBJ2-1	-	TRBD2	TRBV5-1	CASSFRLAGDYNEQFF	TGCGCCAGCAGCTTCCGACTAGCGGGGGATTACAATGAGCAGTTCTTC
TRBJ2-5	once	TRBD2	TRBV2	CATNPGGTQYF	TGTGCCACCAACCCGGGGGGGACCCAGTACTTC
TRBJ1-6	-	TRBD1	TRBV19	CASKRQGNSPLHF	TGTGCCAGTAAGCGACAGGGGAATTCACCCCTCCACTTT
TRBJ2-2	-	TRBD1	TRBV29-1	CSVKTPGQRTGELFF	TGCAGCGTTAAGACCCCGGGACAGCGGACCGGGGAGCTGTTTTTT